The TCR beta chain under discussion was sequenced for a study of radiation and T cells in renal cell carcinoma. In the case of this clone: No antigen is known for it.

Findings of the study overall: In blood, top tumor clones expanded by 2 weeks, shrinking by 4.

Time point given: baseline pretreatment blood. Treatment noted: 15 Gy SBRT to primary tumor, nephrectomy 4 weeks later. Clear cell pathology was present in this patient's renal cell carcinoma. The CDR3 is made up of 16 amino acids. With V trimmed by 6 bases and J by 2 bases, 9 bases remained unmatched. The germline V gene encodes CDR1 SEHNR and CDR2 FQNEAQ (reference sequence). The table came from immunoSEQ multiplex PCR; TCRdb's copy has only in-frame clones and leaves some out. Of about 95,000 clones in the sample, approximately 86% were seen once. The chain carries TRBV7-9 and TRBJ1-2, with TRBD1 matching over 10 bases. The sequencing here drew on blood, taken from a patient whose treatment included radiotherapy and nephrectomy. The TCR sequence derives from a man in his forties or fifties with renal cell carcinoma. The CDR3, as DNA: TGTGCCAGCAGGAAAGAGACAGGGGGCATCAACTATGGCTACACCTTC. It encodes CASRKETGGINYGYTF.